This is a list of T cell receptor beta chains from one sample in a study of cytomegalovirus exposure and HLA in healthy donors. This table comes from immunoSEQ multiplex PCR, and its TCRdb copy is limited to in-frame clones, with some not included. This repertoire shows around 180,000 clones, approximately 88% found once; its top ten account for roughly 7%. Material: PBMCs. The source of these receptors is a man aged 18-30 years in good health and CMV-seropositive. The CDR3 runs from the conserved cysteine through the conserved F or W. A D gene is named only where the DNA matches it firmly.

TRBD2 | TRBV11-2 | CASSFGLAGTYEQYF
- | TRBV11-3 | CASSLNRGYNEQFF
TRBD2 | TRBV4-3 | CASSLETSGRTYNEQFF
TRBD2 | TRBV5-6 | CASSLAGLAGGHEQFF
- | TRBV9 | CASSGNLASQGYSGANVLTF
- | TRBV6-1 | CASRERTPANEKLFF
TRBD1 | TRBV5-1 | CASSLASRGQSLNTEAFF
- | TRBV6-1 | CASTPSGRANVLTF
- | TRBV7-9 | CASSPLTGFTYEQYF
TRBD2 | TRBV6-1 | CASSDGLAGGLFF
TRBD1 | TRBV7-2 | CASRAGTGGSGANVLTF
TRBD2 | TRBV6-1 | CASSGRNLAGAIADTQYF
- | TRBV7-2 | CASSLRQGRDEQFF
TRBD1 | TRBV19 | CASSRTGDQVEQYF
TRBD2 | TRBV7-7 | CASSLAGGPADTQYF
- | TRBV20-1 | CSARGKHF
- | TRBV5-1 | CASSLGASQNEQYF
TRBD2 | TRBV7-9 | CASSSLAGSSSGANVLTF
TRBD1 | TRBV15 | CATSADRGMYEQFF
TRBD2 | TRBV9 | CASSIGTSVNEQFF
- | TRBV2 | CASSEDAGLAKNIQYF
TRBD2 | TRBV28 | CASSLGRGRADSTDTQYF
- | TRBV10-3 | CAISEVSGGYTF
- | TRBV27 | CASSPLSGIADTQYF
- | TRBV21-1 | CASSPEGHYLGYEQYF
TRBD1 | TRBV29-1 | CSVGQGQGIVYEQYF
- | TRBV18 | CASSPPLGAGELFF
- | TRBV11-2 | CADGPTTNEQFF
TRBD1 | TRBV27 | CATKDRGYLTNEKLFF
TRBD2 | TRBV4-2 | CASSQDEGGPRETQYF
- | TRBV5-1 | CASSQTSLETQYF